This entry features one T cell receptor (beta chain) sequence. As yet, its antigen is unknown. Trimming stripped 5 bases from V and 0 bases from J, with 17 bases between. The CDR3 is 17 amino acids. Germline assignment: CDR1 PRHDT and CDR2 FYEKMQ (reference sequence). This record belongs to a study of shared clonotypes between healthy human individuals. Points from the study as a whole: In general, naive subsets displayed greater estimated richness than memory subsets did. What limited the represented genetic and exposure-history diversity was the small number of donors. The four-donor shared clonotypes exceeded non-shared clonotypes in generation probability, with non-shared ones scoring lower.

Sorted-subset replicate PCRs used 150 to 250 ng of genomic DNA. This amount corresponded to tens of thousands of T cell genomes. TCRdb keeps only in-frame clones here, not all; method: immunoSEQ multiplex PCR. This sample has 2 million to 2.5 million clones, with over 85% found just once. The rearrangement joins TRBV13 to TRBJ2-4; a possible D gene is TRBD1 (7 bases). The source is a man aged 18 to 35 in good health. Some clones in this sample may be carry-over from other donors' samples. Sequenced input: naive CD4+ T cells from PBMCs. Subset noted: CD45RA+ positively selected. The CDR3 here is CASSATRGALAKNIQYF. CDR3 coding DNA: TGTGCCAGCAGCGCCACCAGGGGGGCCTTAGCCAAAAACATTCAGTACTTC.